The T cell receptor (beta chain) described here comes from a study of CD8+ T cells in alopecia areata (dated by TCRdb to 2016 to 2019). Regarding the research as a whole: Treated patients were enrolled in an open-label pilot trial of oral tofacitinib at 5 to 10 mg twice daily for moderate-to-severe alopecia areata. Patients received tofacitinib for 6 to 18 months and were then followed off drug for 6 months to check for delayed response and recurrence. In treated patients, disease severity was measured using the SALT score, which gives the percentage of scalp surface area affected. The study used high-throughput TCRbeta sequencing to examine T cell clonal expansion in alopecia areata, in both the C3H/HeJ mouse model and human patients. Scalp tissue and sorted CD4+ and CD8+ peripheral blood T cells from patchy and totalis/universalis alopecia areata patients and from healthy controls were covered by human TCRbeta sequencing. Tofacitinib-treated patients had biopsies at baseline and at 4 and 24 weeks of treatment, with a later scalp biopsy in several patients. Scalp clonality was compared across normal scalp (n=4), patchy alopecia areata scalp (n=8), and alopecia totalis/universalis scalp (n=8). RNA was obtained with the PAXgene miRNA kit for fixed scalp, the miRNeasy kit for PBMCs, and the RNeasy kit for mouse skin. immunoSEQ multiplex PCR using 35 Vbeta forward primers and 13 Jbeta reverse primers was used to amplify TCRbeta CDR3 regions.

Receptor amplification or capture employed the immunoSEQ multiplex PCR assay. RNA was extracted from all samples and reverse transcribed into cDNA, which served as template for TCR sequencing. SuperScript III was used to make first-strand cDNA, primed with a 2:1 mix of oligo-dT and random hexamers. Amplification bias was assessed with a synthetic immune receptor repertoire, and residual bias was removed computationally. The original methods were these. After raw reads were preprocessed to remove errors, the CDR3 was defined following IMGT conventions as running from the conserved cysteine to phenylalanine. Clonality was computed by normalizing Shannon entropy by log2 of the number of productive unique TCRs and subtracting the result from 1. CD4 or CD8 identity of scalp clones was inferred by cross-referencing scalp TCRbeta sequences with sorted blood CD4 and CD8 repertoires. TCRdb stores this immuneACCESS table with in-frame sequences only. Part of the clones is absent; in the studies checked, under half of the shortfall reflects unresolved V genes, and no reason is known for the rest. That table furnishes V, J and clone size, whereas the DNA furnished D and trimming. The sample includes 180,000 or so clones, with around 51% observed a single time. Around a tenth of the sample goes to the ten largest clones.

About this clone: Its recognized antigen is unknown. Per-base qualities were not stored, and no clone one base away is much larger.

General findings and caveats noted by the study authors: Many expanded lesional clones persisted in scalp and blood during tofacitinib treatment, which may partly explain relapse after stopping treatment. Compared with normal scalp, lesional scalp had higher clonality and more expanded CD8+ clones, particularly in alopecia totalis/universalis, a pattern that suggests antigenic drive. Shared TCR sequences between patients were less evident than in mice, which may be partly attributable to HLA diversity in the patient population. Unlike mouse skin, which is dominated by gammadelta T cells, normal human skin has resident alphabeta T cells that are also sequenced, and this complicates analysis of the scalp TCR repertoire. Because the treated cohort was small and included a single nonresponder, larger studies are needed to assess links between baseline CD8+ expansion and response. Tofacitinib significantly decreased scalp clonality and the number of expanded CD8+ clones among the top 100 scalp clones.

From its cysteine to its phenylalanine, the CDR3 spans 12 amino acids. Of all the DNA, just the CDR3 is kept, 36 bases in frame from base 1. CDR1 and CDR2 (PRHDT, FYEKMQ) derive from the germline V gene (reference sequence). V was cut back by 0 bases and J by 6 bases, leaving a gap of 3 bases between them. The treatment or condition label for this specimen denotes: oral pan-JAK inhibitor, 5-10 mg twice daily. Peripheral blood and lesional scalp punch biopsies were obtained from patients with alopecia areata. PBMCs were isolated by density centrifugation and stained for CD3, CD4 and CD8, and CD4+ and CD8+ T cells were sorted on a FACSAria.

Recombination connected TRBV13 to TRBJ1-5; confidence is insufficient to name the D gene. The sample consisted of CD8+ T cells sorted from blood, taken around week 54, from a patient treated with tofacitinib. The receptor's source is a human donor with alopecia areata. The nucleotide sequence is given as TGTGCCAGCAGCTTAGGGGGTCAGCCCCAGCATTTT. Its translation reads: CASSLGGQPQHF.